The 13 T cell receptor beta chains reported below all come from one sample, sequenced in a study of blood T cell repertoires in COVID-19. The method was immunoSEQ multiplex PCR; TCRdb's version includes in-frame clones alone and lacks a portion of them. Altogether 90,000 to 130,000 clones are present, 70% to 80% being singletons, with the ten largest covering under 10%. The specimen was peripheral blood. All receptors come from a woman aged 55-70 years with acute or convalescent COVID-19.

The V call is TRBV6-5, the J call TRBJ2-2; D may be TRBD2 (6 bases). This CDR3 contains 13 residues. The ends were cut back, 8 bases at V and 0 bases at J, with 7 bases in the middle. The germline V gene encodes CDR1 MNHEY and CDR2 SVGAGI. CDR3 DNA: TGTGCCAGCGGGAGGACGAACACCGGGGAGCTGTTTTTT. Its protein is CASGRTNTGELFF.

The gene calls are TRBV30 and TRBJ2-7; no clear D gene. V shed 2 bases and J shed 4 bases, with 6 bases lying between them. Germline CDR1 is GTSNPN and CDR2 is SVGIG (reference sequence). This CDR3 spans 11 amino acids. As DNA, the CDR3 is TGTGCCTGGAGTACCACTTACGAGCAGTACTTC. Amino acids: CAWSTTYEQYF.

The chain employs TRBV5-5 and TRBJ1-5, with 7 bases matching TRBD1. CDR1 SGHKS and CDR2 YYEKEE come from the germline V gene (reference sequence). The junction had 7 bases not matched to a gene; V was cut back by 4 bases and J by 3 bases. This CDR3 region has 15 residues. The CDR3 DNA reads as TGTGCCAGCAGCCAGAGACAGGGCCTCAATCAGCCCCAGCATTTT. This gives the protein CASSQRQGLNQPQHF.

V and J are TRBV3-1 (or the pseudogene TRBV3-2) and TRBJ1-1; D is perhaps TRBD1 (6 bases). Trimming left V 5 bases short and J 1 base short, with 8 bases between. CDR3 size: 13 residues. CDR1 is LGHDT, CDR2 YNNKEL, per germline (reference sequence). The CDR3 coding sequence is TGTGCCAGCAGCATGACAGGGAACACTGAAGCTTTCTTT. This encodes CASSMTGNTEAFF.

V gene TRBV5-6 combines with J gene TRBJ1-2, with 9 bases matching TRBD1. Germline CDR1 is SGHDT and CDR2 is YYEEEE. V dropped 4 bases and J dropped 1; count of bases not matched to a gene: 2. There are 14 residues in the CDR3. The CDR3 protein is CASSPGQGNYGYTF. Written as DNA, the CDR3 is TGTGCCAGCAGCCCGGGACAGGGTAACTATGGCTACACCTTC. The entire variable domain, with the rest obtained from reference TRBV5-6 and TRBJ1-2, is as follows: DAGVTQSPTHLIKTRGQQVTLRCSPKSGHDTVSWYQQALGQGPQFIFQYYEEEERQRGNFPDRFSGHQFPNYSSELNVNALLLGDSALYLCASSPGQGNYGYTFGSGTRLTVV.

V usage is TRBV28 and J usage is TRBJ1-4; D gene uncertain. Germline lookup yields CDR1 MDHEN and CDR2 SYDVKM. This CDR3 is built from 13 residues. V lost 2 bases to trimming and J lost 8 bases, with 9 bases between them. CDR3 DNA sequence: TGTGCCAGCAGTTTACGGGATCGGGAAAAACTGTTTTTT. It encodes CASSLRDREKLFF.

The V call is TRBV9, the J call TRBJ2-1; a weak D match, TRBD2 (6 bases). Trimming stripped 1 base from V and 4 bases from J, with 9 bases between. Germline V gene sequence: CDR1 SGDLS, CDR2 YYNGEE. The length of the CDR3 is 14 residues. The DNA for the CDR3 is TGTGCCAGCAGCGTACTCAGCGGGTACAATGAGCAGTTCTTC. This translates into CASSVLSGYNEQFF.

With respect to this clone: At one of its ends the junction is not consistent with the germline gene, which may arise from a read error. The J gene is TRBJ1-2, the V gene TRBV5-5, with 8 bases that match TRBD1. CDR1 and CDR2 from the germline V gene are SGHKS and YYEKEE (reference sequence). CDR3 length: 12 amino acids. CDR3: CASSTANRGDSF. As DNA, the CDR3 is TGTGCCAGCAGCACCGCCAACAGGGGGGATAGCTTC.

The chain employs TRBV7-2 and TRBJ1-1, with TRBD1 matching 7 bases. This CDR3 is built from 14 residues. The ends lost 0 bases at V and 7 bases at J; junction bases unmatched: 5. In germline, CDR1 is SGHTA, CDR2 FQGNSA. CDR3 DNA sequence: TGTGCCAGCAGCTTAGCGTTTGGGGACAGTGAAGCTTTCTTT. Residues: CASSLAFGDSEAFF. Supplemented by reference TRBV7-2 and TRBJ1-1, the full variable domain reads GAGVSQSPSNKVTEKGKDVELRCDPISGHTALYWYRQSLGQGLEFLIYFQGNSAPDKSGLPSDRFSAERTGGSVSTLTIQRTQQEDSAVYLCASSLAFGDSEAFFGQGTRLTVV.

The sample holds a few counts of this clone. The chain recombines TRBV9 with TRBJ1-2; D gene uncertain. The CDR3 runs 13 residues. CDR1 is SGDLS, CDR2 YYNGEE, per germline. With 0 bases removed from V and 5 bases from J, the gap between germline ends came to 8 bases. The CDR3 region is CASSVDGEYGYTF. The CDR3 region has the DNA TGTGCCAGCAGCGTAGACGGGGAATATGGCTACACCTTC.

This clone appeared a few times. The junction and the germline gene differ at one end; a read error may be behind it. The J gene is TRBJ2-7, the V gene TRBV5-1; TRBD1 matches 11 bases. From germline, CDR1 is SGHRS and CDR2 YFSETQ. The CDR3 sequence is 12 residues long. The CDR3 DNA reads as TGCGCCAGCAGCTTGGCGGGACAGGGGGGAAGCTTC. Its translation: CASSLAGQGGSF.

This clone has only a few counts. This CDR3 reads CSVESRRGGTEAFF. CDR3 sequence (DNA): TGCAGCGTTGAAAGTCGACGGGGAGGGACTGAAGCTTTCTTT. The chain couples TRBV29-1 to TRBJ1-1; D unclear. The CDR3 has 14 residues. Germline values: CDR1 SQVTM, CDR2 ANQGSEA. The V end was cut by 2 bases, the J end by 5 bases, with 15 bases between.

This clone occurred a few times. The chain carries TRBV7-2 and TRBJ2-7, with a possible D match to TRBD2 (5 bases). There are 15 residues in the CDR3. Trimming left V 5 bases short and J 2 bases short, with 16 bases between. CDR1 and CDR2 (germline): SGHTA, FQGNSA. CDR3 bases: TGTGCCAGCAGCCCAGACGGAGGAATAGCCTACGAGCAGTACTTC. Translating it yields CASSPDGGIAYEQYF.